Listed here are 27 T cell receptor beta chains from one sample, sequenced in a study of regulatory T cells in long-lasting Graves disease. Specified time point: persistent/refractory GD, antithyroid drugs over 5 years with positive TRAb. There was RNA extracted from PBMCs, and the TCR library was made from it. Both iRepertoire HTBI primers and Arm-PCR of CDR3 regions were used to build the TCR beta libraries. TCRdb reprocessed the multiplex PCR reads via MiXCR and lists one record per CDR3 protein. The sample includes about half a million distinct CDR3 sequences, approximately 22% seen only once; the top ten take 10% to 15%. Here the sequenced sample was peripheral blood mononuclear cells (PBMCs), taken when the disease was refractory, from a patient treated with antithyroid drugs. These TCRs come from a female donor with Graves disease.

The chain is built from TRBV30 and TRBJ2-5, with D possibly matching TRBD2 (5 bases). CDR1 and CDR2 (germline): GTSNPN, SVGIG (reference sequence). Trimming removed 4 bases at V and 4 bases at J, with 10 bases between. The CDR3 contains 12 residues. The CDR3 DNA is TGTGCCTGGAACCAAGGAGGAGAGACCCAGTACTTC. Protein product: CAWNQGGETQYF.

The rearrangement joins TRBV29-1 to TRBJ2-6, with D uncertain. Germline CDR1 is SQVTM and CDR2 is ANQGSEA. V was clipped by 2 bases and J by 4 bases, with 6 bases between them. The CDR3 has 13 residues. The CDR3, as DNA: TGCAGCGTTGAACTTGCGGGGGCCAACGTCCTGACTTTC. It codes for CSVELAGANVLTF.

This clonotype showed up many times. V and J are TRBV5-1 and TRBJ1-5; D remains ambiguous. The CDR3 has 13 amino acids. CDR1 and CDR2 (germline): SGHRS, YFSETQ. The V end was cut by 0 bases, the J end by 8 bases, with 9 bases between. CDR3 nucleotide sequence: TGCGCCAGCAGCTTGGACCGCGGCGAGCCCCAGCATTTT. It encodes CASSLDRGEPQHF.

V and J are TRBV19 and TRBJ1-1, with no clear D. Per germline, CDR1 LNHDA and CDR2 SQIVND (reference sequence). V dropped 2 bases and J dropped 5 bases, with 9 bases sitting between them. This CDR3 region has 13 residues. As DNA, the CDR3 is TGTGCCAGTAGTATAAGTAGGGAAACTGAAGCTTTCTTT. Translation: CASSISRETEAFF.

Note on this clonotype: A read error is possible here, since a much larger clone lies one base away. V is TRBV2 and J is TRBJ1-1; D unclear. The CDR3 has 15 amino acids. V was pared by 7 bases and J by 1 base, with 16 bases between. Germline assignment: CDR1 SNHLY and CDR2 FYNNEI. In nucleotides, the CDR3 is TGTGCCAGCACCCCTTTTCCTGGTACGAACACTGAAGCTTTCTTT. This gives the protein CASTPFPGTNTEAFF.

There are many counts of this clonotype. The DNA of the CDR3 is TGTGCCAGCAGTTTATCGGGGGGATATCAGCCCCAGCATTTT. Translated, it gives CASSLSGGYQPQHF. V usage is TRBV27 and J usage is TRBJ1-5; weak D call: TRBD1 (5 bases). Per germline, CDR1 MNHEY and CDR2 SMNVEV (reference sequence). The CDR3 length is 14 residues. V was cut by 0 bases and J by 5 bases, with 8 bases left in between.

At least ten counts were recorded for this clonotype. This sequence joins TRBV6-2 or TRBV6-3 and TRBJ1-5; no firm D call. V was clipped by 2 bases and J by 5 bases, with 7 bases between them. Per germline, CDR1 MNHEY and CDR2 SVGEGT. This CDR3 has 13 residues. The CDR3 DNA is TGTGCCAGCAGTTACAGGCGCGATCAGCCCCAGCATTTT. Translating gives CASSYRRDQPQHF.

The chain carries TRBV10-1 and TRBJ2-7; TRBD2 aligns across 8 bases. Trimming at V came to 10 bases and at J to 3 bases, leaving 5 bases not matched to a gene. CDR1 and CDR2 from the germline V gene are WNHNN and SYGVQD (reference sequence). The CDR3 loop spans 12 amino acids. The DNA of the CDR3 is TGCGCCACCAGCGGGGGTAACTACGAGCAGTACTTC. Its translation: CATSGGNYEQYF.

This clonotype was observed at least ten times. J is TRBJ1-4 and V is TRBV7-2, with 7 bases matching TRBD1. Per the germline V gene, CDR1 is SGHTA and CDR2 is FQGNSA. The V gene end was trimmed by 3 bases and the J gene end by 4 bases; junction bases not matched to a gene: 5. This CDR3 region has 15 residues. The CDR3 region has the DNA TGTGCCAGCAGCTTCGTCGGGGACAGTAATGAAAAACTGTTTTTT. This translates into CASSFVGDSNEKLFF.

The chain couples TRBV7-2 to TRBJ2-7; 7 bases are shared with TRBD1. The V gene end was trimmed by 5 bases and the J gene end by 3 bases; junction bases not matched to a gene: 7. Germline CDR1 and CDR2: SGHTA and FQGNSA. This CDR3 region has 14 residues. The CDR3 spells CASSDRDPYYEQYF. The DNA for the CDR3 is TGTGCCAGCAGCGACAGGGACCCTTACTACGAGCAGTACTTC.

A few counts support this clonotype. This chain's CDR3 is CSARDARDMGLAGVADTQYF. Here the CDR3 DNA reads TGCAGTGCTAGAGACGCCCGGGACATGGGACTAGCGGGAGTCGCAGATACGCAGTATTTT. The V call is TRBV20-1, the J call TRBJ2-3; TRBD2 agrees at 14 bases. The trim removed 0 bases at V and 4 bases at J, leaving 15 bases unmatched. Looked up from germline, CDR1 is DFQATT and CDR2 is SNEGSKA (reference sequence). The CDR3 runs to 20 residues.

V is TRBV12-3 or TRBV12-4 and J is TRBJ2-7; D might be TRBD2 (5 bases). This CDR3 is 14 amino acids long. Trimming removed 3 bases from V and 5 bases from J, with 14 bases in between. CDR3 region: CASSFGLMRDEQYF. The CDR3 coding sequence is TGTGCCAGCAGTTTCGGCCTTATGAGGGACGAGCAGTACTTC.

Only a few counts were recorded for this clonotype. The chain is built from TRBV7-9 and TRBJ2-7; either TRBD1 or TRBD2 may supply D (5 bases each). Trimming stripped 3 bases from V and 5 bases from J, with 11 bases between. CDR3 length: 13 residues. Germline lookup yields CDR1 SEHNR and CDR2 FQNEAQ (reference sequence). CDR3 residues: CASSLQGPHEQYF. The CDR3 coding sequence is TGTGCCAGCAGCTTGCAGGGACCCCACGAGCAGTACTTC.

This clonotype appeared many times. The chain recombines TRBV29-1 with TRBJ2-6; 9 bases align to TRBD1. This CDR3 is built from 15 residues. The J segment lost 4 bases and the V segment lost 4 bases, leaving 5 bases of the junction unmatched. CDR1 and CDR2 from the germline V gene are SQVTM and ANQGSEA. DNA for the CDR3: TGCAGCGTTGGACAGGGGGAAACCGGGGCCAACGTCCTGACTTTC. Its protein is CSVGQGETGANVLTF. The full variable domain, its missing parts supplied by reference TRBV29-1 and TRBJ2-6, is SAVISQKPSRDICQRGTSLTIQCQVDSQVTMMFWYRQQPGQSLTLIATANQGSEATYESGFVIDKFPISRPNLTFSTLTVSNMSPEDSSIYLCSVGQGETGANVLTFGAGSRLTVL.

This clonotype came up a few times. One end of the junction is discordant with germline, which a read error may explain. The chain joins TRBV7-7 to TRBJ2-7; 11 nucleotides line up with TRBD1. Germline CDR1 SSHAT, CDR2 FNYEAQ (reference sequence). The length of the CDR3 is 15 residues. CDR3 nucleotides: TGTGCTAGCAGCTTAGGAGGACAGGGGGCCCACGAGCAGTACTTC. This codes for CASSLGGQGAHEQYF.

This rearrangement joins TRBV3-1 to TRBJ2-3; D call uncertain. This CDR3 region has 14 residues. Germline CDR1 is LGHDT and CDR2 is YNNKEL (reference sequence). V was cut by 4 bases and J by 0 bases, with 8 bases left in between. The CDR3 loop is CASSLTPSTDTQYF. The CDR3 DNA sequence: TGTGCCAGCAGCCTGACCCCTAGCACAGATACGCAGTATTTT.

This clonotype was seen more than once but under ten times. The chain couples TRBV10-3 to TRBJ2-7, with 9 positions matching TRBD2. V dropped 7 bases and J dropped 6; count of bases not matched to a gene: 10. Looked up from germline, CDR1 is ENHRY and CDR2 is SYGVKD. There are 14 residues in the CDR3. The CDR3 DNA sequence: TGTGCCATCAAGAGGGAGGGACTAGCTGGCGAGCAGTACTTC. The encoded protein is CAIKREGLAGEQYF.

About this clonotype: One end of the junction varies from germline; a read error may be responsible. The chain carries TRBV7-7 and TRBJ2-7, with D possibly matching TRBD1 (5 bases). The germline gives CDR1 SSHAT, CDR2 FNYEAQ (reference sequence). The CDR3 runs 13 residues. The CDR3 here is CASSLHRIDEQYF. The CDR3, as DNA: TGTGCTAGCAGCTTACACAGGATCGACGAGCAGTACTTC.

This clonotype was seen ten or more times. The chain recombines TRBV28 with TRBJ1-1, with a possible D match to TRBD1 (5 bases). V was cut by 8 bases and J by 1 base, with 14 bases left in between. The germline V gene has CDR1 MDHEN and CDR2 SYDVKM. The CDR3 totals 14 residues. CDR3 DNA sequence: TGTGCCAGCGGCTTGACCAGGGAGAACACTGAAGCTTTCTTT. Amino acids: CASGLTRENTEAFF.

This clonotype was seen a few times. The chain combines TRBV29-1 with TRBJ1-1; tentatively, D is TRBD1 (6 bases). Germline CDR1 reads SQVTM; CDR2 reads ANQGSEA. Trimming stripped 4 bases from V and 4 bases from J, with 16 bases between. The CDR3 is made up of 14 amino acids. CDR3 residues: CSVVSTGSSTEAFF. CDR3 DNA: TGCAGCGTTGTTTCGACAGGATCCAGCACTGAAGCTTTCTTT.

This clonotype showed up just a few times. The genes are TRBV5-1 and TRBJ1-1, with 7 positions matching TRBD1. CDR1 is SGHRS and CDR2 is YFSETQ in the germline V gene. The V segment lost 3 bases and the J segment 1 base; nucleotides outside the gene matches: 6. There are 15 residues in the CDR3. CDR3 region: CASSWGNRGNTEAFF. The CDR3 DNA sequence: TGCGCCAGCAGCTGGGGAAACAGGGGGAACACTGAAGCTTTCTTT.

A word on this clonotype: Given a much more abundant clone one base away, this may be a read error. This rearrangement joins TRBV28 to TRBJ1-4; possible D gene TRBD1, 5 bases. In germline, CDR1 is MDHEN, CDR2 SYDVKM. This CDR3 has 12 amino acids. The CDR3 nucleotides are TGTGCCAGCGGTTTGTGGGACGGGGAACTGTTTTTT. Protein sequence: CASGLWDGELFF.

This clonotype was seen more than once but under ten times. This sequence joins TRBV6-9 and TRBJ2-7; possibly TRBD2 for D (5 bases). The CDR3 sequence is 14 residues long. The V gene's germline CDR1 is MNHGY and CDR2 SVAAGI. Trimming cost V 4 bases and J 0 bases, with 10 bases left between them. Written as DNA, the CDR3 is TGTGCCAGCAGTTTGGACGGGAACTCCTACGAGCAGTACTTC. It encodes CASSLDGNSYEQYF.

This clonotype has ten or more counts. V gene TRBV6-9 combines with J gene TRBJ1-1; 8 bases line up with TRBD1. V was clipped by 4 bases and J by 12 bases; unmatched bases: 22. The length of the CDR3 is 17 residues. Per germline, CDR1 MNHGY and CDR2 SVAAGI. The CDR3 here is CASSSLSFVWTGPWTFF. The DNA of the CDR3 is TGTGCCAGCAGTTCACTCTCGTTCGTTTGGACAGGGCCATGGACTTTCTTT.

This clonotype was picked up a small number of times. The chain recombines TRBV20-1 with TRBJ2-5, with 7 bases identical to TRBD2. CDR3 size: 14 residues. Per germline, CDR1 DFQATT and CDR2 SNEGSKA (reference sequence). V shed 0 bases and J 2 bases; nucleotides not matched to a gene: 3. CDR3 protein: CSARDMGLQETQYF. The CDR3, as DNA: TGCAGTGCTAGAGATATGGGACTACAAGAGACCCAGTACTTC.

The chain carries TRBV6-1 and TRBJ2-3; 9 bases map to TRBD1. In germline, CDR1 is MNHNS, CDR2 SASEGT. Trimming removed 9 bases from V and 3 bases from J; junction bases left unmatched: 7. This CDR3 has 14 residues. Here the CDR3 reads CASGPGTGTDTQYF. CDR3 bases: TGTGCCAGTGGGCCCGGGACAGGGACAGATACGCAGTATTTT.

The CDR3 loop reads CASSDPQRSGANVLTF. CDR3 sequence (DNA): TGTGCCAGCAGTGATCCACAGCGCTCTGGGGCCAACGTCCTGACTTTC. The chain joins TRBV25-1 to TRBJ2-6; D unclear. Trimming took off 3 bases at V and 0 bases at J, with 9 bases between the two ends. Germline V gives CDR1 MGHDK, CDR2 SYGVNS. This CDR3 contains 16 residues.